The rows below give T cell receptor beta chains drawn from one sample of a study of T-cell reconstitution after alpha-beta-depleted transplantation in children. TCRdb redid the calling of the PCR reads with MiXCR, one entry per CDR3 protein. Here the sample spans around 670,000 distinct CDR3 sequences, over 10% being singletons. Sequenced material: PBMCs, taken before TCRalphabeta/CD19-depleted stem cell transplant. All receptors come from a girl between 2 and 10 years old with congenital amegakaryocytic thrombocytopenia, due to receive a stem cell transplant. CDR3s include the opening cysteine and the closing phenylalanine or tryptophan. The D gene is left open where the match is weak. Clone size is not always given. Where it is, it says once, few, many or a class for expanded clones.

cdr3_nt: TGTGCCAGCAGATTTACCGGGACTAGAGTGGTTCTAGATACGCAGTATTTT
cdr3_aa: CASRFTGTRVVLDTQYF
cdr3_length: 17
d_call: TRBD2
j_call: TRBJ2-3
v_call: TRBV11-2
clone_size: NA

cdr3_nt: TGTGCCAGCAGACAAACAGGGTGGCGCGAGCAGTACTTC
cdr3_aa: CASRQTGWREQYF
cdr3_length: 13
d_call: NA
j_call: TRBJ2-7
v_call: TRBV27
clone_size: few

cdr3_nt: TGTGCCAGCAGTTTGCCGGACGGATCCTACGAGCAGTACTTC
cdr3_aa: CASSLPDGSYEQYF
cdr3_length: 14
d_call: NA
j_call: TRBJ2-7
v_call: TRBV11-2
clone_size: NA

cdr3_nt: TGTGCCAGTAAACTAGCGGGAGGTTTGCAGGAGACCCAGTACTTC
cdr3_aa: CASKLAGGLQETQYF
cdr3_length: 15
d_call: TRBD2
j_call: TRBJ2-5
v_call: TRBV12-3/TRBV12-4
clone_size: few

cdr3_nt: TGCAGTGCGGGACAGGGGGGGCAAGAGACCCAGTACTTC
cdr3_aa: CSAGQGGQETQYF
cdr3_length: 13
d_call: TRBD1
j_call: TRBJ2-5
v_call: TRBV20-1
clone_size: NA

cdr3_nt: TGTGCCAGCAGTGACCACGGAGAAGCGAACACCGGGGAGCTGTTTTTT
cdr3_aa: CASSDHGEANTGELFF
cdr3_length: 16
d_call: NA
j_call: TRBJ2-2
v_call: TRBV2
clone_size: many

cdr3_nt: TGCGCCAGCTCCCGGGGCACCTATAATTCACCCCTCCACTTT
cdr3_aa: CASSRGTYNSPLHF
cdr3_length: 14
d_call: NA
j_call: TRBJ1-6
v_call: TRBV5-1
clone_size: many

cdr3_nt: TGTGCCTGGACGCAAGCCTTTACCGGGGAGCTGTTTTTT
cdr3_aa: CAWTQAFTGELFF
cdr3_length: 13
d_call: NA
j_call: TRBJ2-2
v_call: TRBV30
clone_size: many

cdr3_nt: TGCGCCAGCAGCGCACTAGGTGGCGGGGAGCTGTTTTTT
cdr3_aa: CASSALGGGELFF
cdr3_length: 13
d_call: NA
j_call: TRBJ2-2
v_call: TRBV5-1
clone_size: NA

cdr3_nt: TGTGCCAGCAGCCCGAACTCTGGAACACCGTGGGAGCTGTTTTTT
cdr3_aa: CASSPNSGTPWELFF
cdr3_length: 15
d_call: NA
j_call: TRBJ2-2
v_call: TRBV5-6
clone_size: NA

cdr3_nt: TGCGCCAGCAGCGCAGAAGTCCAGGGAAACTATGGCTACACCTTC
cdr3_aa: CASSAEVQGNYGYTF
cdr3_length: 15
d_call: NA
j_call: TRBJ1-2
v_call: TRBV5-1
clone_size: few

cdr3_nt: TGCGCCAGCAGCCCGGCGGCAGTCGGAGGCACTGAAGCTTTCTTT
cdr3_aa: CASSPAAVGGTEAFF
cdr3_length: 15
d_call: NA
j_call: TRBJ1-1
v_call: TRBV5-1
clone_size: many

cdr3_nt: TGCAGTGCTAGGGGGGGACTAGCGGTTTACAATGAGCAGTTCTTC
cdr3_aa: CSARGGLAVYNEQFF
cdr3_length: 15
d_call: TRBD2
j_call: TRBJ2-1
v_call: TRBV20-1
clone_size: many

cdr3_nt: TGTGCCAGCAGTTTGGCGGGCCATAGCACCGGGGAGCTGTTTTTT
cdr3_aa: CASSLAGHSTGELFF
cdr3_length: 15
d_call: NA
j_call: TRBJ2-2
v_call: TRBV27
clone_size: NA

cdr3_nt: TGTGCCAGCAGTTTTGGGGATAGGGAGACCCAGTACTTC
cdr3_aa: CASSFGDRETQYF
cdr3_length: 13
d_call: NA
j_call: TRBJ2-5
v_call: TRBV12-3/TRBV12-4
clone_size: many

cdr3_nt: TGTGCCAGCATTCAGTCTAGCGGGAAAAATGAGCAGTTCTTC
cdr3_aa: CASIQSSGKNEQFF
cdr3_length: 14
d_call: TRBD2
j_call: TRBJ2-1
v_call: TRBV2
clone_size: NA

cdr3_nt: TGCAGCGTTGAGGGGGGAGGGGTACAGCAGTACTTC
cdr3_aa: CSVEGGGVQQYF
cdr3_length: 12
d_call: TRBD2
j_call: TRBJ2-7
v_call: TRBV29-1
clone_size: many

cdr3_nt: TGCGCCAGCAGTGAAAGCGAGCGATCCTACAATGAGCAGTTCTTC
cdr3_aa: CASSESERSYNEQFF
cdr3_length: 15
d_call: NA
j_call: TRBJ2-1
v_call: TRBV10-2
clone_size: many

cdr3_nt: TGCTGCGCCCGAGGCGAAGCGCCACGCTCGAACACCGGGGAGCTGTTTTTT
cdr3_aa: CCARGEAPRSNTGELFF
cdr3_length: 17
d_call: NA
j_call: TRBJ2-2
v_call: TRBV20-1
clone_size: NA

cdr3_nt: TGTGCCAGCAGACCAACAATCTCTGGGGCCAACGTCCTGACTTTC
cdr3_aa: CASRPTISGANVLTF
cdr3_length: 15
d_call: NA
j_call: TRBJ2-6
v_call: TRBV6-1
clone_size: few

cdr3_nt: TGTGCCAGCAGTGCGGACCTAGCGGAACCCTACAATGAGCAGTTCTTC
cdr3_aa: CASSADLAEPYNEQFF
cdr3_length: 16
d_call: TRBD2
j_call: TRBJ2-1
v_call: TRBV2
clone_size: once

cdr3_nt: TGTGCCAGTAGTATAGACGGGCAGTTTGAAAAACTGTTTTTT
cdr3_aa: CASSIDGQFEKLFF
cdr3_length: 14
d_call: NA
j_call: TRBJ1-4
v_call: TRBV19
clone_size: few

cdr3_nt: TGCAGTGCTAGAATGGTGTCTAGCCGAGACAATGAGCAGTTCTTC
cdr3_aa: CSARMVSSRDNEQFF
cdr3_length: 15
d_call: NA
j_call: TRBJ2-1
v_call: TRBV20-1
clone_size: many

cdr3_nt: TGTGCCAGCAGTCTCAGGGACAGGATCCAAGAGACCCAGTACTTC
cdr3_aa: CASSLRDRIQETQYF
cdr3_length: 15
d_call: TRBD1
j_call: TRBJ2-5
v_call: TRBV6-1
clone_size: NA

cdr3_nt: TGCAGTGCTAGTGGCTCCGACAGGGGAATCGTCAATGAGCAGTTCTTC
cdr3_aa: CSASGSDRGIVNEQFF
cdr3_length: 16
d_call: TRBD1
j_call: TRBJ2-1
v_call: TRBV20-1
clone_size: few

cdr3_nt: TGTGCCAGCAGGCAGACCCTAGACGTTTGGCGGGAGGGGTACAATGAGCAGTTCTTC
cdr3_aa: CASRQTLDVWREGYNEQFF
cdr3_length: 19
d_call: TRBD2
j_call: TRBJ2-1
v_call: TRBV6-1
clone_size: few

cdr3_nt: TGCAGTGCTAGAGATAATCGGGGGTACGGCTACACCTTC
cdr3_aa: CSARDNRGYGYTF
cdr3_length: 13
d_call: NA
j_call: TRBJ1-2
v_call: TRBV20-1
clone_size: many

cdr3_nt: TGCAGTGCTGATAGCGGGAACAGGCAAGAGACCCAGTACTTC
cdr3_aa: CSADSGNRQETQYF
cdr3_length: 14
d_call: TRBD2
j_call: TRBJ2-5
v_call: TRBV20-1
clone_size: many

cdr3_nt: TGTGCCAGCAGCTTCCGGGACAGGGGGGATCCGCTGTTCTTC
cdr3_aa: CASSFRDRGDPLFF
cdr3_length: 14
d_call: TRBD1
j_call: TRBJ2-1
v_call: TRBV7-3
clone_size: once

cdr3_nt: TGCAGTGCTAGTACCGGGCTTGCGGTCGGGTCTAACTATGGCTACACCTTC
cdr3_aa: CSASTGLAVGSNYGYTF
cdr3_length: 17
d_call: NA
j_call: TRBJ1-2
v_call: TRBV20-1
clone_size: once

cdr3_nt: TGTGCCAGCAGTTACTCGAATAAGGGCTCCTACAATGAGCAGTTCTTC
cdr3_aa: CASSYSNKGSYNEQFF
cdr3_length: 16
d_call: NA
j_call: TRBJ2-1
v_call: TRBV6-5
clone_size: many